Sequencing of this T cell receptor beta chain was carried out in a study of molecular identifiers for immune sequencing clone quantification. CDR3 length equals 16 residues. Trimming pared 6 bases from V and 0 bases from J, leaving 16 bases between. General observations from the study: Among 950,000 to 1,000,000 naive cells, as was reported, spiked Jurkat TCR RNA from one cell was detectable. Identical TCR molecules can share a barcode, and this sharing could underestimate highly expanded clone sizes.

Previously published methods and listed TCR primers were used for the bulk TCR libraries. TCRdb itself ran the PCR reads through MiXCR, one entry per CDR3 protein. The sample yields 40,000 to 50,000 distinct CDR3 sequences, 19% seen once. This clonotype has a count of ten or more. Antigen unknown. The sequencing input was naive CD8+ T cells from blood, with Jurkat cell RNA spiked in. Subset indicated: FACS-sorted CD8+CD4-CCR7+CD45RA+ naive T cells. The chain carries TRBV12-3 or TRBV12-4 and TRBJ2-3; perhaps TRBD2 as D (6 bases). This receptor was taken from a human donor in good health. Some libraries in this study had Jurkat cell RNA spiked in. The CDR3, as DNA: TGTGCCAGCAGCCTGGGGACTCCCGTTAGCACAGATACGCAGTATTTT. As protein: CASSLGTPVSTDTQYF.